These 18 T cell receptor beta chains originate from one sample sequenced in a study of monozygotic twins with inflammatory bowel disease. Following a re-call of the 5' RACE reads, TCRdb has one entry per CDR3 protein and lacks DNA. The sample holds approximately 400,000 distinct CDR3 sequences. The sequenced sample was blood. The receptor set was obtained from a human donor with ulcerative colitis or Crohn's disease, or a healthy co-twin of an affected twin (not recorded which).

The chain links TRBV7-8 to TRBJ2-1; TCRdb designates TRBD1, a call that cannot be tested without DNA. Germline CDR1 reads SGHVS; CDR2 reads FQNEAQ. The CDR3 sequence is 14 residues long. CDR3 protein: CASSRTGSYNEQFF.

V usage is TRBV10-2 and J usage is TRBJ2-7; the TCRdb D gene call, TRBD1, has no DNA to confirm it. CDR3 size: 13 residues. Looked up from germline, CDR1 is WSHSY and CDR2 is SAAADI. CDR3 region: CASRQGPLYEQYF.

This sequence joins TRBV7-9 and TRBJ2-5; TCRdb picks TRBD2, but there is no DNA to check that call. CDR1 and CDR2 from the germline V gene are SEHNR and FQNEAQ (reference sequence). This CDR3 spans 14 amino acids. CDR3 amino acids: CASSRTSGGSPKYF. Drawing the rest from reference TRBV7-9 and TRBJ2-5, the complete variable domain is DTGVSQNPRHKITKRGQNVTFRCDPISEHNRLYWYRQTLGQGPEFLTYFQNEAQLEKSRLLSDRFSAERPKGSFSTLEIQRTEQGDSAMYLCASSRTSGGSPKYFGPGTRLLVL.

This sequence joins TRBV20-1 and TRBJ1-1; as DNA is missing, the TRBD1 call by TCRdb cannot be tested. The germline gives CDR1 DFQATT, CDR2 SNEGSKA (reference sequence). The CDR3 is 17 amino acids. The CDR3 sequence is CSAREEGQGYMNTEAFF.

The chain combines TRBV5-1 with TRBJ1-4; TCRdb outputs TRBD1, but without DNA this stays unchecked. This CDR3 is built from 16 residues. Germline V CDR1 and CDR2: SGHRS, YFSETQ. CDR3 sequence reads: CASSYTRTGSNEKLFF. Complete variable domain (other parts from reference TRBV5-1 and TRBJ1-4): KAGVTQTPRYLIKTRGQQVTLSCSPISGHRSVSWYQQTPGQGLQFLFEYFSETQRNKGNFPGRFSGRQFSNSRSEMNVSTLELGDSALYLCASSYTRTGSNEKLFFGSGTQLSVL.

The V call is TRBV19, the J call TRBJ1-4; the D gene TCRdb calls, TRBD1, cannot be checked with no DNA. Per the germline V gene, CDR1 is LNHDA and CDR2 is SQIVND (reference sequence). The CDR3 spans 15 residues. The CDR3 here is CASSTSGGANEKLFF.

The V gene is TRBV10-2, the J gene TRBJ1-5; the TRBD1 assignment by TCRdb is unverifiable without DNA. The germline V gene has CDR1 WSHSY and CDR2 SAAADI. This CDR3 comprises 14 residues. CDR3: CASRSTGVGQPQHF.

V and J are TRBV6-5 and TRBJ1-2. Looked up from germline, CDR1 is MNHEY and CDR2 is SVGAGI. This CDR3 region has 13 residues. Here the CDR3 reads CASSYSPGWGYTF.

V gene TRBV7-8 combines with J gene TRBJ2-2; the TCRdb D gene call, TRBD1, has no DNA to confirm it. CDR3 size: 18 residues. In germline, CDR1 is SGHVS, CDR2 FQNEAQ. The CDR3: CASSFPSPLGSRTGELFF.

This chain uses TRBV6-5 with TRBJ1-1; without DNA, the TCRdb call of TRBD1 cannot be checked. Germline values: CDR1 MNHEY, CDR2 SVGAGI. This CDR3 is built from 15 residues. CDR3 region: CASSLEDRASTEAFF.

The chain is built from TRBV10-3 and TRBJ1-4; as DNA is missing, the TRBD1 call by TCRdb cannot be tested. Per the germline V gene, CDR1 is ENHRY and CDR2 is SYGVKD. The CDR3 spans 15 residues. The CDR3 sequence: CAISDPDRGDEKLFF.

The V and J genes are TRBV12-3 or TRBV12-4 and TRBJ1-1; TCRdb's D gene call, TRBD1, goes unchecked for lack of DNA. The CDR3 is made up of 15 amino acids. CDR3 region: CASRNRAQVSPEAFF.

The CDR3 sequence: CASSTGQFHNEQFF. This chain connects TRBV19 to TRBJ2-1; TCRdb's D call of TRBD2 is untestable without DNA. Germline values: CDR1 LNHDA, CDR2 SQIVND (reference sequence). This CDR3 has 14 residues. Using reference TRBV19 and TRBJ2-1 for the parts outside the CDR3, the full variable domain is DGGITQSPKYLFRKEGQNVTLSCEQNLNHDAMYWYRQDPGQGLRLIYYSQIVNDFQKGDIAEGYSVSREKKESFPLTVTSAQKNPTAFYLCASSTGQFHNEQFFGPGTRLTVL.

The chain carries TRBV5-1 and TRBJ2-5. Looked up from germline, CDR1 is SGHRS and CDR2 is YFSETQ. CDR3 size: 14 residues. CDR3 loop: CASTLNAVQETQYF.

The chain joins TRBV7-2 to TRBJ1-5; the D gene TCRdb calls, TRBD1, cannot be checked with no DNA. CDR3 length: 15 amino acids. Germline V lookup: CDR1 SGHTA, CDR2 FQGNSA. CDR3 sequence reads: CASSSGTASNQPQHF.

This chain joins TRBV4-1 and TRBJ1-1; TCRdb picks TRBD1, but there is no DNA to check that call. The germline CDR1 and CDR2 sequences are MGHRA and YSYEKL. The length of the CDR3 is 16 residues. CDR3 protein: CASSQDWDNRATEAFF.

The chain carries TRBV19 and TRBJ1-5. Germline V CDR1 and CDR2: LNHDA, SQIVND (reference sequence). The CDR3 runs to 15 residues. This CDR3 reads CASSIRARLYQPQHF.

The chain employs TRBV7-8 and TRBJ2-3; lacking DNA, the TRBD1 call made by TCRdb goes unchecked. The V gene's germline CDR1 is SGHVS and CDR2 FQNEAQ. This CDR3 comprises 14 residues. CDR3 region: CASSQGQRRDTQYF.